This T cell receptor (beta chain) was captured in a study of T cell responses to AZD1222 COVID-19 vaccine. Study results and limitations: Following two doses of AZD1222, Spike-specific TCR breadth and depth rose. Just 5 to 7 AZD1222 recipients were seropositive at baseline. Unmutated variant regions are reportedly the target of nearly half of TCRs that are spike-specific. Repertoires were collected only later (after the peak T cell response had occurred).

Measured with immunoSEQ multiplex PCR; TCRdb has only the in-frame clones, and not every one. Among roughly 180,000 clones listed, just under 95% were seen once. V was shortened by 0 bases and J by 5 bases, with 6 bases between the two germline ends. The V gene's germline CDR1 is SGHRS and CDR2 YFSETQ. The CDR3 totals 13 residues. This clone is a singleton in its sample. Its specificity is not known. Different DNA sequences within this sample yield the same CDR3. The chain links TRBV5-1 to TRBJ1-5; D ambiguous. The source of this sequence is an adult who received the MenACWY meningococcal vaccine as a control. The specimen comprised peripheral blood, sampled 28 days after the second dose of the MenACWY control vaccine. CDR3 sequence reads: CASSLAGDQPQHF. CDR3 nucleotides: TGCGCCAGCAGCTTGGCCGGGGATCAGCCCCAGCATTTT.